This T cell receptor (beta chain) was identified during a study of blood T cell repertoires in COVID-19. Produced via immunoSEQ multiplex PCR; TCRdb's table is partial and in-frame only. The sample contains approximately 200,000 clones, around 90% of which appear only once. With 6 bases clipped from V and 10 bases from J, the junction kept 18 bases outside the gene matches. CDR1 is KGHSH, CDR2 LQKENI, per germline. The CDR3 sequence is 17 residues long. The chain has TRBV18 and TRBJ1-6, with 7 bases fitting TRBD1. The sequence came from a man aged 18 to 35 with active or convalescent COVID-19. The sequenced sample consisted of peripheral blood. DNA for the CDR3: TGTGCCAGCTCCGCACCGGAGATACAGGGGTCGGAATCACCCCTCCACTTT. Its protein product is CASSAPEIQGSESPLHF.